The rows below give T cell receptor beta chains drawn from one sample of a study of lymphopenia after photon versus proton radiotherapy. TCRdb's copy holds only in-frame clones and misses some; the assay was immunoSEQ multiplex PCR. The sample includes about 25,000 clones, roughly four fifths of them seen just once. The sample in question was peripheral blood, obtained from a patient treated with photon-based radiotherapy. The receptors come from a woman aged 50 to 65 with pancreatic cancer. The CDR3 runs from the conserved cysteine through the conserved F or W. The order of the fields is CDR3 DNA, CDR3 protein, V gene, D gene, clone size, J gene. A D gene is named only where the DNA matches it firmly. Clone size is given for some rows only: seen once, a few or many times, or a class if the clone is expanded.

TGTGCCAGCAGTGAGATAGGGGGGCGAGAGACCCAGTACTTC | CASSEIGGRETQYF | TRBV6-1 | - | few | TRBJ2-5
TGTGCCAGCAGCGAGGACGGGGGAAGGGTCACCGGGGAGCTGTTTTTT | CASSEDGGRVTGELFF | TRBV9 | - | few | TRBJ2-2
TGTGCCAGCACCTGGGACGGGGCTGAGAACACCGGGGAGCTGTTTTTT | CASTWDGAENTGELFF | TRBV13 | - | - | TRBJ2-2
TGTGCCAGCAGTTACGGGGGTGGGGGAAACACCATATATTTT | CASSYGGGGNTIYF | TRBV6-6 | - | - | TRBJ1-3
TGTGCCAGCAGCTTAGCGCTTGCAGGGGGGACAGAGACCCAGTACTTC | CASSLALAGGTETQYF | TRBV7-2 | - | - | TRBJ2-5
TGTGCCAGCAGCTTTGGGGTGAACTCTGGAAACACCATATATTTT | CASSFGVNSGNTIYF | TRBV7-9 | - | - | TRBJ1-3
TGTGCCAGCAGCGACTCCCGGGACAGGGTAGGCGAGCAGTACTTC | CASSDSRDRVGEQYF | TRBV9 | TRBD1 | - | TRBJ2-7
TGTGCCAGCAGAGGGGCGTCCGAAAAACTGTTTTTT | CASRGASEKLFF | TRBV28 | - | few | TRBJ1-4
TGTGCCAGCAGTTTATGGGGAGGGAACTATGGCTACACCTTC | CASSLWGGNYGYTF | TRBV27 | - | - | TRBJ1-2
TGTGCCAGCAGCTTTCGGGACCTCCCCGGAGGCTACACCTTC | CASSFRDLPGGYTF | TRBV5-6 | - | - | TRBJ1-2
TGTGCCAGCAGGGGAACCAGAGCTATTCGAAACACCATATATTTT | CASRGTRAIRNTIYF | TRBV25-1 | - | - | TRBJ1-3
TGTGCCAGCAGTGGAGGAGAAAAACTGTTTTTT | CASSGGEKLFF | TRBV2 | - | - | TRBJ1-4
TGTGCCAGCAGCTCGGGACGGTTCTATGGCTACACCTTC | CASSSGRFYGYTF | TRBV7-2 | - | - | TRBJ1-2
TGTGCCAGCAGCCTCGTAGGGGGAGAGGGCGAGCAGTACTTC | CASSLVGGEGEQYF | TRBV7-9 | - | - | TRBJ2-7
TGTGCCAGCAGTCGGCCAGGGACAGGAGGCACTGAAGCTTTCTTT | CASSRPGTGGTEAFF | TRBV25-1 | TRBD1 | - | TRBJ1-1
TGTGCCATCAGTGAACCTGACAGGGCCGCTAACTATGGCTACACCTTC | CAISEPDRAANYGYTF | TRBV10-3 | TRBD1 | - | TRBJ1-2
TGTGCCAGCAGCTGGGACAGGGTCCCCAATGGCTACACCTTC | CASSWDRVPNGYTF | TRBV5-4 | TRBD1 | - | TRBJ1-2
TGTGCCAGCAGTCTACTAGCGGGAGGGCCGGATGAGCAGTTCTTC | CASSLLAGGPDEQFF | TRBV27 | TRBD2 | - | TRBJ2-1
TGTGCCAGTAGTCCGACAGGGGGCAATGAGCAGTTCTTC | CASSPTGGNEQFF | TRBV19 | TRBD1 | - | TRBJ2-1
TGTGCCAGTAGTCTGACATGGACTAGCCCAAACACCGGGGAGCTGTTTTTT | CASSLTWTSPNTGELFF | TRBV19 | TRBD2 | - | TRBJ2-2
TGTGCCAGCAGCCTGAGGGGCTACGAGCAGTACTTC | CASSLRGYEQYF | TRBV28 | - | - | TRBJ2-7
TGTGCCTGGAGTGGAGGGGCCCTACAGCCCCAGCATTTT | CAWSGGALQPQHF | TRBV30 | - | - | TRBJ1-5
TGCGCCAGCAGCCCCTTGTCGACTAACTACGAGCAGTACTTC | CASSPLSTNYEQYF | TRBV4-1 | - | - | TRBJ2-7
TGTGCCAGCAGTCCACCGGGCCTTCGGAACTATGGCTACACCTTC | CASSPPGLRNYGYTF | TRBV27 | - | few | TRBJ1-2
TGTGCCAGCAGCTTAGCCAGGGGTTCCGGAAACACCATATATTTT | CASSLARGSGNTIYF | TRBV7-8 | - | - | TRBJ1-3
TGTGCCTGGAGTGTAGACTGGAACACTGAAGCTTTCTTT | CAWSVDWNTEAFF | TRBV30 | - | - | TRBJ1-1
TGTGCCAGCAGCGGAAAACAGGGGGGAGGCACTGAAGCTTTCTTT | CASSGKQGGGTEAFF | TRBV9 | TRBD1 | - | TRBJ1-1
TGTGCCACCTCTGACCCAGCGAGGGGCAATGAGCAGTTCTTC | CATSDPARGNEQFF | TRBV25-1 | - | few | TRBJ2-1
TGTGCCAGCAGCCTCCGACTAGCGCCTTCTTCCGAGCAGTACTTC | CASSLRLAPSSEQYF | TRBV14 | TRBD2 | - | TRBJ2-7
TGTGCCAGCAGCCCCGGACAGGGCCACACTGAAGCTTTCTTT | CASSPGQGHTEAFF | TRBV7-2 | TRBD1 | - | TRBJ1-1
TGCAGCGGACTAGCGGGACCTGGGTATGGCACAGATACGCAGTATTTT | CSGLAGPGYGTDTQYF | TRBV29-1 | TRBD2 | - | TRBJ2-3
TGTGCCAGCAGCCCCCCCTGGAATGAAAAACTGTTTTTT | CASSPPWNEKLFF | TRBV7-9 | - | - | TRBJ1-4
TGTGCCAGCAGCTCACAGGGGGCCTACGAGCAGTACTTC | CASSSQGAYEQYF | TRBV7-6 | TRBD1 | - | TRBJ2-7